The clone carrying this T cell receptor (beta chain) showed up many times. The record originates from a study of early T cells in non-severe SARS-CoV-2 infection. The germline V and J ends were trimmed by 3 bases and 1 base, with 10 bases remaining between them. This CDR3 is 14 amino acids long. Germline lookup yields CDR1 SGDLS and CDR2 YYNGEE. The TCR library protocol attached unique molecular identifiers to the individual cDNA molecules. TCRdb ran MiXCR on the 5' RACE reads and lists one entry per CDR3 protein. The sample carries tens of thousands of distinct CDR3 sequences, over 4.5% recorded once.

The sequenced material came from whole blood. The chain links TRBV9 to TRBJ2-5, with D tentatively TRBD2 (6 bases). The TCR sequence derives from an adult who was a healthcare worker with PCR-confirmed SARS-CoV-2 infection or an uninfected control (not recorded which). The CDR3 loop is CASSATGGQETQYF. The CDR3 DNA follows: TGTGCCAGCAGCGCCACCGGGGGCCAAGAGACCCAGTACTTC.